This T cell receptor (beta chain) was sequenced for a study of T cell changes during pregnancy in multiple sclerosis. The CDR3 contains 18 residues. The V and J ends lost 5 bases and 3 bases, in that order; junction bases with no gene match: 18. CDR1 SEHNR and CDR2 FQNEAQ come from the germline V gene (reference sequence). TCRdb's table, derived via immunoSEQ multiplex PCR, lists solely in-frame clones and lacks some. The table shows tens of thousands of clones, with almost 90% occurring only once. Sequencing used CD8+ T cells from peripheral blood mononuclear cells, obtained after pregnancy. V is TRBV7-9 and J is TRBJ1-1; TRBD1 matches at 7 bases. The clonotype comes from a female donor with multiple sclerosis, enrolled in a pregnancy study. For the CDR3, the DNA is TGTGCCAGCAGCATACCTTGGGGGAAGGGCAGGGGGGACACTGAAGCTTTCTTT. This encodes CASSIPWGKGRGDTEAFF.